This T cell receptor beta chain was sequenced during a study of CD8 T cells in Susac syndrome. Overall study findings and caveats: It was acknowledged in the study that the number of individuals who were included in its TCR sequencing and HLA analysis was relatively small.

The germline V gene has CDR1 SGHTA and CDR2 FQGTGA. V was cut by 5 bases and J by 0 bases, with 19 bases left in between. The CDR3 sequence is 17 residues long. This clonotype was recorded once. The antigen remains unidentified. Sequencing of TCR beta was carried out in blood CD8+ and CD4+ T cells. Through negative isolation, CD4+ and CD8+ T cells were obtained, while TEMRA cells were enriched using FACS. Reverse transcription of about 0.5 to 1 ug RNA was performed with random hexamers. TCRdb re-analysed the immunoSEQ multiplex PCR reads in MiXCR, keeping a single row per CDR3 protein. The data contain some 120,000 distinct CDR3 sequences, under 95% of them singletons.

Sequencing was performed on CD8+ T cells from PBMCs. The TCR sequence derives from a human donor in good health. The chain couples TRBV7-3 to TRBJ1-1, with D hard to call. CDR3 sequence (DNA): TGTGCCAGCAGCCTCCCTCCCCTACGGACGGTGAACACTGAAGCTTTCTTT. Translating gives CASSLPPLRTVNTEAFF.